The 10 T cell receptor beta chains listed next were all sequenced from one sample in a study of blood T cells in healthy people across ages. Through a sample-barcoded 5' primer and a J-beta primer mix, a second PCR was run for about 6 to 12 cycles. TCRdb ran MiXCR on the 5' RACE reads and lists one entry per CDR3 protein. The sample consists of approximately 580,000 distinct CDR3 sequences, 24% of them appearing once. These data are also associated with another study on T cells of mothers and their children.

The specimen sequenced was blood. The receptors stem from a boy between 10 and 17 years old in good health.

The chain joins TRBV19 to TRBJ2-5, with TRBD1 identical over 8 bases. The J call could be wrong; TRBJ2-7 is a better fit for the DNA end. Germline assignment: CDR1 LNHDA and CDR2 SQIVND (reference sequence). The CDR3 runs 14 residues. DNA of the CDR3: TGTGCCAGTAAGAAGACAGGGGCAACCTACGAGCAGTACTTC. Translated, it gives CASKKTGATYEQYF.

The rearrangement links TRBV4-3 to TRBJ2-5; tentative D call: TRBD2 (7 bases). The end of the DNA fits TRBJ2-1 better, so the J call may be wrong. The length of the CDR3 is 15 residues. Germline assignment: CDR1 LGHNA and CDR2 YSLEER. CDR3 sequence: CASSQGGPSVHEQFF. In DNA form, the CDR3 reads TGCGCCAGCAGCCAGGGGGGGCCCTCGGTCCATGAGCAGTTCTTC.

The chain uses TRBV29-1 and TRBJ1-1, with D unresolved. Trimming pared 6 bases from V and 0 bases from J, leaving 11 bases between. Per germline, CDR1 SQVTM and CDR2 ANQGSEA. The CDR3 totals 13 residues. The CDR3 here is CSVRRKLNTEAFF. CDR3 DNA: TGCAGCGTCCGCAGGAAATTGAACACTGAAGCTTTCTTT.

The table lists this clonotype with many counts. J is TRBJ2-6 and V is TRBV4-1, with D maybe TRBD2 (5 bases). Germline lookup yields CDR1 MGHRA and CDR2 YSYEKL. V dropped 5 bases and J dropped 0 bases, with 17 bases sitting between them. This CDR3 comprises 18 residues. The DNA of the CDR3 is TGCGCCAGCAGCAGGGAGCCGCCCACGATCTCTGGGGCCAACGTCCTGACTTTC. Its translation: CASSREPPTISGANVLTF.

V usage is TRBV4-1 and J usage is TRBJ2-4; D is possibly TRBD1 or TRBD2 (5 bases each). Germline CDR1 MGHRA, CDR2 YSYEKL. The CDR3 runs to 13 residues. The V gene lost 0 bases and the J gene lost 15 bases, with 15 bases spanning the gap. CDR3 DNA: TGCGCCAGCAGCCAAGATGGGACGGTCAGAGCGTACTTC. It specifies CASSQDGTVRAYF.

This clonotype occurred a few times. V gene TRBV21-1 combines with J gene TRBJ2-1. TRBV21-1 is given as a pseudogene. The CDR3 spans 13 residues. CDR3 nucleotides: TGTGCCAGCTTTTCTGAGGTCTACAATGAGCAGTTCTTC. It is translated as CASFSEVYNEQFF.

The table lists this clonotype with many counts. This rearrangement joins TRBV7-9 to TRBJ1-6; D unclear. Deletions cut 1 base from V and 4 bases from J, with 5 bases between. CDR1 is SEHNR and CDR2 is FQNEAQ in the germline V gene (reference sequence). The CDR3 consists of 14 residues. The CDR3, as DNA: TGTGCCAGCAGCTTAGAACAGTATAATTCACCCCTCCACTTT. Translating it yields CASSLEQYNSPLHF.

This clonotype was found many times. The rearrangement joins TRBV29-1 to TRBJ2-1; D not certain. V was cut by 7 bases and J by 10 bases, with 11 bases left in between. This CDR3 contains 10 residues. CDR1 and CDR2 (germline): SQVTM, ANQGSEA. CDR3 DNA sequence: TGCAGCGCCCACTTGGGGGAGCAGTTCTTC. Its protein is CSAHLGEQFF.

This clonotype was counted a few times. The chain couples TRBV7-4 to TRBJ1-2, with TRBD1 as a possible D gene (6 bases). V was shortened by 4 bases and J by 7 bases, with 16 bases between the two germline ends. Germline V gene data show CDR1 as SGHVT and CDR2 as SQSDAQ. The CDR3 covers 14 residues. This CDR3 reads CASSSSTGTGGYTF. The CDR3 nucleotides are TGTGCCAGCAGCTCTTCAACAGGGACGGGTGGCTACACCTTC. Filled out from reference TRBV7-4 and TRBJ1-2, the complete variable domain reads GAGVSQSPRYKVAKRGRDVALRCDSISGHVTLYWYRQTLGQGSEVLTYSQSDAQRDKSGRPSGRFSAERPERSVSTLKIQRTEQGDSAVYLCASSSSTGTGGYTFGSGTRLTVV.

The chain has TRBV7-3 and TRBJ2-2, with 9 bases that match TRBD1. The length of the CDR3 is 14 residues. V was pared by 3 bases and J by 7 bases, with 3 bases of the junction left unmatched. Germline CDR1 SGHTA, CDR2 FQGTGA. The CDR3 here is CASSFGTGNGELFF. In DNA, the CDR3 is TGTGCCAGCAGCTTCGGGACAGGGAACGGGGAGCTGTTTTTT.